This T cell receptor beta chain is drawn from a study of cytotoxic CD8 clonotypes in ibrutinib-treated CLL. Study information: Of a cohort that held some 12 relapsed/refractory and fewer than 16 treatment-naive patients, about 18 were IGHV unmutated. Investigators reported 25 or so partial and 2 complete responses; after median approximately 63 months, about 15 patients remained remitted and approximately twelve progressed.

There are 14 residues in the CDR3. CDR1 is SEHNR, CDR2 FQNEAQ, per germline (reference sequence). With 5 bases removed from V and 2 bases from J, the gap between germline ends came to 13 bases. Study-level results: Higher circulating CD8+ T-cell counts strongly accompanied higher baseline clonality, above age-matched healthy donors. The public clonotypes identified were infrequent and showed contraction or stability on treatment.

Libraries were prepared by immunoSEQ multiplex PCR; TCRdb keeps only in-frame clonotypes and omits some of them. The table includes approximately 150,000 clones, about 80% detected once. A note on this clone: Its matching antigen is unknown.

The rearrangement links TRBV7-9 to TRBJ2-7; no clear D gene. This TCR was recovered from a human donor with chronic lymphocytic leukemia. Sequencing used PBMCs, obtained after 24 months of ibrutinib treatment. The CDR3 reads CASSPEQRTYEQYF. The DNA of the CDR3 is TGTGCCAGCAGCCCAGAACAGCGAACCTACGAGCAGTACTTC.